Sequencing of this T cell receptor beta chain was carried out in a study of blood T cell repertoires in COVID-19. Data came from immunoSEQ multiplex PCR; TCRdb stores just in-frame clones and leaves some out. Altogether around 190,000 clones are present, about 88% being singletons, with the ten largest covering around 23%. This clone was seen only once. Sequencing was performed on PBMCs or T cells enriched from blood (not recorded which). This receptor was identified in a middle-aged woman in a cohort exposed to, infected with or recovered from COVID-19 (not recorded which).

CDR3 sequence reads: CSVEAGEYEQYF. CDR3 coding DNA: TGCAGCGTTGAAGCGGGAGAGTACGAGCAGTACTTC. The gene calls are TRBV29-1 and TRBJ2-7, with a possible D match to TRBD2 (6 bases). Germline CDR1 reads SQVTM; CDR2 reads ANQGSEA. The CDR3 is 12 residues long. Trimming pared 1 base from V and 4 bases from J, leaving 8 bases between.